One sample yielded the 18 T cell receptor beta chains listed below, sequenced in a study of shared clonotypes between healthy human individuals. Clones were read by immunoSEQ multiplex PCR, and TCRdb kept only the in-frame ones, dropping some. The sample lists roughly 640,000 clones, around 67% occurring once. Sequences were obtained from memory CD4+ T cells sorted from blood. The subset here: CD45RA-negative fraction. Receptor source: a woman between 25 and 40 years old in good health.

The V gene is TRBV2, the J gene TRBJ1-5; no firm D call. Germline loops: CDR1 SNHLY, CDR2 FYNNEI. With 6 bases removed from V and 3 bases from J, the gap between germline ends came to 12 bases. The CDR3 is made up of 14 amino acids. CDR3 sequence (DNA): TGTGCCAGCAGCGAATTAAGGACCAATCAGCCCCAGCATTTT. Its translation is CASSELRTNQPQHF. Based on the CDR3 plus reference TRBV2 and TRBJ1-5, the full variable domain is EPEVTQTPSHQVTQMGQEVILRCVPISNHLYFYWYRQILGQKVEFLVSFYNNEISEKSEIFDDQFSVERPDGSNFTLKIRSTKLEDSAMYFCASSELRTNQPQHFGDGTRLSIL.

The J gene is TRBJ2-7, the V gene TRBV10-1; 14 bases fit TRBD2. J was trimmed by 6 bases and V by 9 bases; bases with no gene match: 22. Germline-derived CDR1 and CDR2 are WNHNN and SYGVQD (reference sequence). This CDR3 comprises 19 residues. The CDR3 coding sequence is TGCGCCAGTGGGGGGACAGGGACTAGCGGGAGCCAGGATCATTGCGAGCAGTACTTC. It is translated as CASGGTGTSGSQDHCEQYF.

V gene TRBV29-1 combines with J gene TRBJ2-3, with 15 bases that match TRBD2. Germline V gene lookup returns CDR1 SQVTM and CDR2 ANQGSEA. The V gene end was trimmed by 7 bases and the J gene end by 3 bases; junction bases not matched to a gene: 8. The length of the CDR3 is 16 residues. As DNA, the CDR3 is TGCAGCGGGGAAGGACTAGCGGGAGGGAGGACAGATACGCAGTATTTT. It specifies CSGEGLAGGRTDTQYF.

This chain connects TRBV5-1 to TRBJ2-3; tentatively, D is TRBD1 (5 bases). Trimming removed 5 bases at V and 0 bases at J, with 13 bases between. CDR3 length: 15 amino acids. Germline assignment: CDR1 SGHRS and CDR2 YFSETQ. The CDR3 DNA sequence: TGCGCCAGCAGGGCCAGGGTCCTTAGCACAGATACGCAGTATTTT. Residues: CASRARVLSTDTQYF. The variable domain in full, with the rest retrieved from reference TRBV5-1 and TRBJ2-3, is KAGVTQTPRYLIKTRGQQVTLSCSPISGHRSVSWYQQTPGQGLQFLFEYFSETQRNKGNFPGRFSGRQFSNSRSEMNVSTLELGDSALYLCASRARVLSTDTQYFGPGTRLTVL.

The chain uses TRBV9 and TRBJ2-5, with TRBD2 as a possible D gene (5 bases). V was cut by 1 base and J by 5 bases, with 12 bases left in between. There are 14 residues in the CDR3. The germline V gene encodes CDR1 SGDLS and CDR2 YYNGEE. CDR3: CASSVYPSWETQYF. For the CDR3, the DNA is TGTGCCAGCAGCGTATACCCTAGCTGGGAGACCCAGTACTTC.

The chain employs TRBV28 and TRBJ2-6; 8 bases fit TRBD1. Trimming at V came to 4 bases and at J to 0 bases, leaving 17 bases not matched to a gene. CDR1 MDHEN and CDR2 SYDVKM come from the germline V gene. There are 21 residues in the CDR3. The CDR3 bases are TGTGCCAGCAGTTCCGGACAGGGACGGGGCTTCTCTCTCTCTGGGGCCAACGTCCTGACTTTC. This codes for CASSSGQGRGFSLSGANVLTF.

This chain uses TRBV28 with TRBJ2-3; 8 bases line up with TRBD2. V trimming: 4 bases; J trimming: 2 bases; junction bases outside the gene matches: 5. This CDR3 has 15 residues. Germline assignment: CDR1 MDHEN and CDR2 SYDVKM. CDR3 amino acids: CASSSLAGHTDTQYF. The DNA of the CDR3 is TGTGCCAGCAGTTCTCTAGCGGGCCACACAGATACGCAGTATTTT.

This rearrangement joins TRBV7-9 to TRBJ2-5, with D possibly TRBD1 on 6 matching bases. Germline CDR1 is SEHNR and CDR2 is FQNEAQ (reference sequence). The V end was cut by 6 bases, the J end by 0 bases, with 8 bases between. The CDR3 sequence is 13 residues long. CDR3 sequence (DNA): TGTGCCAGCAGAGGACAGAACCAAGAGACCCAGTACTTC. Translation gives CASRGQNQETQYF.

The rearrangement uses TRBV29-1 and TRBJ2-7; 8 bases fit TRBD1. V lost 2 bases to trimming and J lost 5 bases; unmatched junction nucleotides: 5. The germline V gene has CDR1 SQVTM and CDR2 ANQGSEA. This CDR3 spans 13 amino acids. CDR3 DNA: TGCAGCGTTGAACGACAGGGGAACAACGAGCAGTACTTC. This codes for CSVERQGNNEQYF.

The chain employs TRBV11-2 and TRBJ2-2; D is undetermined. Looked up from germline, CDR1 is SGHAT and CDR2 is FQNNGV. The V and J ends lost 3 bases and 5 bases respectively, with 1 base between them. The CDR3 is 11 amino acids. The CDR3 loop is CASSFTGELFF. Written as DNA, the CDR3 is TGTGCCAGCAGCTTTACCGGGGAGCTGTTTTTT.

The chain uses TRBV5-8 and TRBJ1-1; 7 bases match TRBD1. This CDR3 has 15 amino acids. Germline CDR1 is SGHTS and CDR2 is YDEGEE. V dropped 9 bases and J dropped 1; count of bases not matched to a gene: 12. The CDR3 DNA reads as TGTGCCACCGCGCCCGTGACAGGGTGGAACACTGAAGCTTTCTTT. Its protein product is CATAPVTGWNTEAFF.

Concerning this clone itself: The same CDR3 also results from other DNA sequences found in this sample. The chain has TRBV5-1 and TRBJ2-3; the D is unclear. Germline V gene data show CDR1 as SGHRS and CDR2 as YFSETQ. The V and J ends lost 0 bases and 0 bases respectively, with 8 bases between them. The CDR3 extends over 15 amino acids. In DNA, the CDR3 is TGCGCCAGCAGCTTGGCTGTGGTGAGCACAGATACGCAGTATTTT. Translating gives CASSLAVVSTDTQYF.

There are a few counts of this clone. The chain has TRBV2 and TRBJ2-3; 7 bases match TRBD2. Germline V gene data show CDR1 as SNHLY and CDR2 as FYNNEI. V lost 7 bases to trimming and J lost 2 bases; unmatched junction nucleotides: 9. The CDR3 spans 15 residues. In nucleotides, the CDR3 is TGTGCCAGCAACCTACTAGCGTCCCACACAGATACGCAGTATTTT. This sequence encodes CASNLLASHTDTQYF.

This clone was counted ten times or more. The gene calls are TRBV2 and TRBJ2-7; TRBD2 agrees at 9 bases. With V trimmed by 3 bases and J by 2 bases, 8 bases remained unmatched. Per germline, CDR1 SNHLY and CDR2 FYNNEI. CDR3 length: 16 residues. CDR3 bases: TGTGCCAGCAGTGATACTAGCGGGCATGAGCCCTACGAGCAGTACTTC. It translates to CASSDTSGHEPYEQYF.

This chain joins TRBV28 and TRBJ2-7; the D gene is possibly TRBD1 (5 bases). Trimming shortened V by 5 bases and J by 3 bases, and 11 bases separated the two germline ends. The CDR3 loop spans 13 amino acids. Germline loops: CDR1 MDHEN, CDR2 SYDVKM. CDR3 nucleotide sequence: TGTGCCAGCAGTAGACAGAATCTCTACGAGCAGTACTTC. Translated, it gives CASSRQNLYEQYF. The variable domain in full, completed from reference TRBV28 and TRBJ2-7, reads DVKVTQSSRYLVKRTGEKVFLECVQDMDHENMFWYRQDPGLGLRLIYFSYDVKMKEKGDIPEGYSVSREKKERFSLILESASTNQTSMYLCASSRQNLYEQYFGPGTRLTVT.

V gene TRBV6-5 combines with J gene TRBJ2-1; possibly TRBD1 for D (5 bases). The CDR3 consists of 14 residues. Trimming left V 2 bases short and J 7 bases short, with 12 bases between. Germline V gene sequence: CDR1 MNHEY, CDR2 SVGAGI. In DNA, the CDR3 is TGTGCCAGCAGTTACGCCACAGGCATAAATGAGCAGTTCTTC. Its translation: CASSYATGINEQFF.

CDR3 coding DNA: TGTGCCAGCGGGCAGCGATATGGCTACACCTTC. It is translated as CASGQRYGYTF. The chain recombines TRBV2 with TRBJ1-2, with D unresolved. This CDR3 region has 11 residues. Germline V gene sequence: CDR1 SNHLY, CDR2 FYNNEI. V lost 8 bases to trimming and J lost 5 bases, with 9 bases between them.

CDR3 loop: CASRYRGGVFSSGANVLTF. The CDR3, as DNA: TGTGCCAGCAGATACCGCGGTGGGGTTTTTTCCTCTGGGGCCAACGTCCTGACTTTC. This sequence joins TRBV27 and TRBJ2-6; no firm D call. V lost 6 bases to trimming and J lost 0 bases, with 21 bases between them. The CDR3 sequence is 19 residues long. Germline CDR1 is MNHEY and CDR2 is SMNVEV (reference sequence).